This passage covers 22 T cell receptor beta chains from one sample sequenced in a study of CXCR3-negative and CXCR3-positive naive CD8 T cells. The TRB libraries of cDNA were built by UMI-labeled 5' RACE. With the 5' RACE reads reprocessed, TCRdb shows one record per CDR3 protein and no DNA. Recorded for this sample: some 130,000 distinct CDR3 sequences. Study-wide points: CXCR3-positive naive cells carried more hydrophobic TRB CDR3s than CXCR3-negative ones.

No antigens are known for them. Source material: naive CXCR3+ CD8+ T cells from blood. Subset of the sample: CD45RO-CCR7+CD27+CD95- naive CD8+ T cells expressing CXCR3 (TNR3+). These receptor sequences come from a human donor in good health. Some clones in this sample may be carry-over from other donors' samples.

The V and J genes are TRBV3-1 and TRBJ1-1; absent DNA, TCRdb's TRBD1 call cannot be checked. CDR1 and CDR2 (germline): LGHDT, YNNKEL (reference sequence). The CDR3 has 14 residues. The CDR3 sequence: CASRWDAMNTEAFF. Drawing the rest from reference TRBV3-1 and TRBJ1-1, the complete variable domain is DTAVSQTPKYLVTQMGNDKSIKCEQNLGHDTMYWYKQDSKKFLKIMFSYNNKELIINETVPNRFSPKSPDKAHLNLHINSLELGDSAVYFCASRWDAMNTEAFFGQGTRLTVV.

The chain links TRBV20-1 to TRBJ2-7; the D call from TCRdb, TRBD1, cannot be confirmed without DNA. Germline CDR1 and CDR2: DFQATT and SNEGSKA (reference sequence). This CDR3 is 13 amino acids long. CDR3 protein: CSARGGSSYEQYF.

The rearrangement links TRBV7-6 to TRBJ2-3; TCRdb's D call, TRBD2, is unchecked because there is no DNA. Germline V lookup: CDR1 SGHVS, CDR2 FNYEAQ. The CDR3 runs to 16 residues. CDR3 protein: CASSLAVREVSDTQYF. The entire variable domain, with the rest obtained from reference TRBV7-6 and TRBJ2-3, is as follows: GAGVSQSPRYKVTKRGQDVALRCDPISGHVSLYWYRQALGQGPEFLTYFNYEAQQDKSGLPNDRFSAERPEGSISTLTIQRTEQRDSAMYRCASSLAVREVSDTQYFGPGTRLTVL.

This chain joins TRBV5-1 and TRBJ2-1. The CDR3 runs to 15 residues. CDR1 and CDR2 from the germline V gene are SGHRS and YFSETQ. CDR3 sequence reads: CASRPYSSSYNEQFF.

This chain connects TRBV11-2 to TRBJ2-7; checking the TCRdb D call of TRBD1 is not possible without DNA. This CDR3 is built from 15 residues. Looked up from germline, CDR1 is SGHAT and CDR2 is FQNNGV. This CDR3 is CASSITGTGRYEQYF.

V and J are TRBV28 and TRBJ2-7; there is no DNA to check the TCRdb D call of TRBD1. This CDR3 is 13 amino acids long. The germline gives CDR1 MDHEN, CDR2 SYDVKM. Here the CDR3 reads CASSFIGKGEQYF.

V and J are TRBV20-1 and TRBJ1-2. The CDR3 contains 12 residues. The germline CDR1 and CDR2 sequences are DFQATT and SNEGSKA (reference sequence). The CDR3 spells CSARNYDYGYTF.

The chain is built from TRBV9 and TRBJ2-1; TCRdb designates TRBD1, a call that cannot be tested without DNA. This CDR3 has 14 amino acids. The germline V gene has CDR1 SGDLS and CDR2 YYNGEE. CDR3 amino acids: CASNGQGWNNEQFF.

This chain joins TRBV5-5 and TRBJ2-3; no DNA is available, so the TRBD2 call from TCRdb remains unchecked. This CDR3 has 17 amino acids. Germline V gives CDR1 SGHKS, CDR2 YYEKEE (reference sequence). CDR3 residues: CASSRTSGLGATDTQYF. The full variable domain, rest sourced from reference TRBV5-5 and TRBJ2-3, is DAGVTQSPTHLIKTRGQQVTLRCSPISGHKSVSWYQQVLGQGPQFIFQYYEKEERGRGNFPDRFSARQFPNYSSELNVNALLLGDSALYLCASSRTSGLGATDTQYFGPGTRLTVL.

The chain couples TRBV11-2 to TRBJ2-3; the TCRdb D gene call, TRBD2, has no DNA to confirm it. This CDR3 spans 15 amino acids. Germline V gene sequence: CDR1 SGHAT, CDR2 FQNNGV. The CDR3 here is CASSLGTSGTDTQYF.

The rearrangement uses TRBV4-1 and TRBJ2-1; checking the TCRdb D call of TRBD2 is not possible without DNA. Germline-derived CDR1 and CDR2 are MGHRA and YSYEKL. The CDR3 is made up of 18 amino acids. The CDR3 protein is CASSQDYPGTSGSVGQFF.

The chain couples TRBV12-3 or TRBV12-4 to TRBJ2-1. CDR3 length: 14 residues. CDR3 protein: CASSLADSYNEQFF.

V usage is TRBV20-1 and J usage is TRBJ2-2; the D call of TRBD2 rests on TCRdb alone, since no DNA is present to check it. Germline V gene data show CDR1 as DFQATT and CDR2 as SNEGSKA (reference sequence). This CDR3 region has 14 residues. Here the CDR3 reads CSARGGFDTGELFF.

This sequence joins TRBV27 and TRBJ1-5. The germline V gene encodes CDR1 MNHEY and CDR2 SMNVEV (reference sequence). This CDR3 has 14 amino acids. CDR3 residues: CASSLGVTYQPQHF.

The CDR3 region is CASSPTGPLNEQFF. This rearrangement joins TRBV28 to TRBJ2-1; TCRdb proposes TRBD1, but this gene call is untestable without DNA. Germline V gene lookup returns CDR1 MDHEN and CDR2 SYDVKM. This CDR3 has 14 residues.

The chain carries TRBV12-3 or TRBV12-4 and TRBJ2-1. The CDR3 totals 12 residues. The CDR3 protein is CASRLSSNEQFF.

The chain is built from TRBV29-1 and TRBJ2-2; TCRdb's D call of TRBD2 is untestable without DNA. This CDR3 has 18 amino acids. Per germline, CDR1 SQVTM and CDR2 ANQGSEA. The CDR3 loop is CSVEIVHREGTNTGELFF.

The chain recombines TRBV5-1 with TRBJ2-3. Germline assignment: CDR1 SGHRS and CDR2 YFSETQ. The CDR3 totals 15 residues. CDR3 amino acids: CASSLIYMGTDTQYF. The variable domain in full, with the rest retrieved from reference TRBV5-1 and TRBJ2-3, is KAGVTQTPRYLIKTRGQQVTLSCSPISGHRSVSWYQQTPGQGLQFLFEYFSETQRNKGNFPGRFSGRQFSNSRSEMNVSTLELGDSALYLCASSLIYMGTDTQYFGPGTRLTVL.

This chain links TRBV12-3 or TRBV12-4 with TRBJ1-5; the D call from TCRdb, TRBD1, cannot be confirmed without DNA. This CDR3 is 17 amino acids long. The CDR3 spells CASSSTGREYSNQPQHF.

This chain uses TRBV7-9 with TRBJ2-3; the D call from TCRdb, TRBD2, cannot be confirmed without DNA. From germline, CDR1 is SEHNR and CDR2 FQNEAQ (reference sequence). The CDR3 is made up of 17 amino acids. This chain's CDR3 is CASSYTRVAVRTDTQYF.

The rearrangement uses TRBV12-3 or TRBV12-4 and TRBJ2-7. CDR3 length: 14 amino acids. The CDR3: CASSPRLGPYEQYF.

The chain uses TRBV12-3 or TRBV12-4 and TRBJ2-1; TCRdb designates TRBD2, a call that cannot be tested without DNA. The CDR3 loop spans 16 amino acids. This chain's CDR3 is CASSDSGRGNYNEQFF.